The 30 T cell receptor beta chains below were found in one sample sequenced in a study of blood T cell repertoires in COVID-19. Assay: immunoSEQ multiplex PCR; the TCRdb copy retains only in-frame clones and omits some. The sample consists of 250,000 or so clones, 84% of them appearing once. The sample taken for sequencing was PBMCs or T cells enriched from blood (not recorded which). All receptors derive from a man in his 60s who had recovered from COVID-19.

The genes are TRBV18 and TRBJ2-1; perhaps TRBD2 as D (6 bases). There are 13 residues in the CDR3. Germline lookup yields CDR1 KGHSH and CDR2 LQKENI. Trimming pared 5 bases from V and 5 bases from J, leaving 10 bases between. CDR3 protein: CASSAGSNNEQFF. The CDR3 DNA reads TGTGCCAGCTCAGCGGGGTCAAACAATGAGCAGTTCTTC.

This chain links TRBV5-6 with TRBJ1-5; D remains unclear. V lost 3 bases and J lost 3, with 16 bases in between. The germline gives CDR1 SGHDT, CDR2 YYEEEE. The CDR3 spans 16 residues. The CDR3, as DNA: TGTGCCAGCAGCTCGGATGGGCTGGTGAACAATCAGCCCCAGCATTTT. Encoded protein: CASSSDGLVNNQPQHF.

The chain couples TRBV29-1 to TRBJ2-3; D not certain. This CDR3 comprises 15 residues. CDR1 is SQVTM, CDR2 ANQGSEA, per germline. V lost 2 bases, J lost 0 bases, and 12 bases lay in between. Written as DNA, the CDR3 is TGCAGCGTTGAATTACAGATTGTTAGCACAGATACGCAGTATTTT. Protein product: CSVELQIVSTDTQYF.

CDR3 in DNA: TGTGCCAGCAGCCTACGGTGGCAGGGTTTCAATGAGCAGTTCTTC. Translated, it gives CASSLRWQGFNEQFF. The V gene is TRBV27, the J gene TRBJ2-1, with D maybe TRBD1 (5 bases). This CDR3 is 15 amino acids long. Trimming shortened V by 6 bases and J by 6 bases, and 18 bases separated the two germline ends. CDR1 is MNHEY, CDR2 SMNVEV, per germline (reference sequence).

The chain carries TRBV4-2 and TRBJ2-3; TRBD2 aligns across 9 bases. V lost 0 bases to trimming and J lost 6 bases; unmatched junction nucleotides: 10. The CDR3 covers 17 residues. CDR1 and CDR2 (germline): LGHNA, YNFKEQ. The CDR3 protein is CASSQEAVRGGRDTQYF. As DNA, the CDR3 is TGTGCCAGCAGCCAAGAAGCCGTGCGGGGGGGCCGGGATACGCAGTATTTT.

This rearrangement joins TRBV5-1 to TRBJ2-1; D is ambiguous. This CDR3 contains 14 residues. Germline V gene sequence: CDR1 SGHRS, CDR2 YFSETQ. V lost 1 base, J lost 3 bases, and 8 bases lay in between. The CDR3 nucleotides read TGCGCCAGCAGCTTGCGACACAACTACAATGAGCAGTTCTTC. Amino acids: CASSLRHNYNEQFF.

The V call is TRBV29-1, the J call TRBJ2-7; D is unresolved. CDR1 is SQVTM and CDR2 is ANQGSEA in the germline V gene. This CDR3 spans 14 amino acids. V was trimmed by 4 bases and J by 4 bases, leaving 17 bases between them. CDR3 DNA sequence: TGCAGCGTTGTTGAGTTGAGCAGGCCATACGAGCAGTACTTC. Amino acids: CSVVELSRPYEQYF.

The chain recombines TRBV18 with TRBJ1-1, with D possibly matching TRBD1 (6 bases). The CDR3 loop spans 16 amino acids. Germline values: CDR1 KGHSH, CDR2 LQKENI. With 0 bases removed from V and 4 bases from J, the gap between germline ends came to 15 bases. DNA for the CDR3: TGTGCCAGCTCACCACCGTTGGGGGCGCAGAGCACTGAAGCTTTCTTT. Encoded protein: CASSPPLGAQSTEAFF. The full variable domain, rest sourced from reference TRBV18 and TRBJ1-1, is NAGVMQNPRHLVRRRGQEARLRCSPMKGHSHVYWYRQLPEEGLKFMVYLQKENIIDESGMPKERFSAEFPKEGPSILRIQQVVRGDSAAYFCASSPPLGAQSTEAFFGQGTRLTVV.

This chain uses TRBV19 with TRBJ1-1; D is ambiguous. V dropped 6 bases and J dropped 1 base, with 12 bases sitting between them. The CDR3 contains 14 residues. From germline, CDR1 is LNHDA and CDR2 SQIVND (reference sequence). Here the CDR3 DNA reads TGTGCCAGTAGCCAGGAAACCTGGAACACTGAAGCTTTCTTT. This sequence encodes CASSQETWNTEAFF.

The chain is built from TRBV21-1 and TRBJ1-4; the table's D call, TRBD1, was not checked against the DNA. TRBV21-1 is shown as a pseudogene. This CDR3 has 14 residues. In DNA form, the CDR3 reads TGTGCCAGCAGCGCGGGACAGGGGCGAGAAAAACTGTTTTTT. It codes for CASSAGQGREKLFF.

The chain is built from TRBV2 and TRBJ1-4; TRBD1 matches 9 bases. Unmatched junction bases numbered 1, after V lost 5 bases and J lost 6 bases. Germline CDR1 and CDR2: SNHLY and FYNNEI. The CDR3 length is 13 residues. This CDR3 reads CASSRTGDEKLFF. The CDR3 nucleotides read TGTGCCAGCAGTAGGACAGGGGATGAAAAACTGTTTTTT. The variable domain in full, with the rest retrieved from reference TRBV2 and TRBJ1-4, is EPEVTQTPSHQVTQMGQEVILRCVPISNHLYFYWYRQILGQKVEFLVSFYNNEISEKSEIFDDQFSVERPDGSNFTLKIRSTKLEDSAMYFCASSRTGDEKLFFGSGTQLSVL.

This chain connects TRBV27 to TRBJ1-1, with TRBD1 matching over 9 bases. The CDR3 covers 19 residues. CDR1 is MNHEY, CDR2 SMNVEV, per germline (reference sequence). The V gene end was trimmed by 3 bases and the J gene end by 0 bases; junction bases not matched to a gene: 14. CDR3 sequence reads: CASSFSPLGTGYMNTEAFF. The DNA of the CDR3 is TGTGCCAGCAGTTTCTCCCCCCTAGGGACAGGGTATATGAACACTGAAGCTTTCTTT.

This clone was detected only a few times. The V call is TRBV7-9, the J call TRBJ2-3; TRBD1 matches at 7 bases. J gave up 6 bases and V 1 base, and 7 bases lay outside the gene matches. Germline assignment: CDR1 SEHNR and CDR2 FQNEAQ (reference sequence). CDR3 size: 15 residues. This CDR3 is CASSLGRTGADTQYF. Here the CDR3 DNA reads TGTGCCAGCAGCTTAGGGAGAACAGGGGCGGATACGCAGTATTTT.

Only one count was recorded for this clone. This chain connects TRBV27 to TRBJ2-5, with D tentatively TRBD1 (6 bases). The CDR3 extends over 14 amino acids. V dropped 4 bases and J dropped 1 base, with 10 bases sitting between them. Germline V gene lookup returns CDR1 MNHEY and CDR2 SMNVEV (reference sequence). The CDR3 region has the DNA TGTGCCAGCAGTTATCGGACAGTCCAAGAGACCCAGTACTTC. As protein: CASSYRTVQETQYF.

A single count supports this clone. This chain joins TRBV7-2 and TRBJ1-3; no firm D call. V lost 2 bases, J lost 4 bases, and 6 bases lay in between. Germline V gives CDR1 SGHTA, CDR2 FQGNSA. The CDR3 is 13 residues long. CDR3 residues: CASSLSEGNTIYF. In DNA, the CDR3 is TGTGCCAGCAGCTTAAGTGAGGGAAACACCATATATTTT. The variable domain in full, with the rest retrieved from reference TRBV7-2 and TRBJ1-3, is GAGVSQSPSNKVTEKGKDVELRCDPISGHTALYWYRQSLGQGLEFLIYFQGNSAPDKSGLPSDRFSAERTGGSVSTLTIQRTQQEDSAVYLCASSLSEGNTIYFGEGSWLTVV.

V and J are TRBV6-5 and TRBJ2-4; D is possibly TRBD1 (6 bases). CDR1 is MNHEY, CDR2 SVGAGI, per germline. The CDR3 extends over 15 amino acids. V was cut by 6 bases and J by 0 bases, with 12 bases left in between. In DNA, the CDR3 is TGTGCCAGCAGCGAGGGGACACTAGCCAAAAACATTCAGTACTTC. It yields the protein CASSEGTLAKNIQYF.

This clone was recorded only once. DNA for the CDR3: TGTGCCAGCAGGAGGACAGCAACTAACTATGGCTACACCTTC. This gives the protein CASRRTATNYGYTF. The gene calls are TRBV2 and TRBJ1-2, with D tentatively TRBD1 (6 bases). The germline gives CDR1 SNHLY, CDR2 FYNNEI. V was cut by 6 bases and J by 0 bases, with 11 bases left in between. This CDR3 region has 14 residues. Using reference TRBV2 and TRBJ1-2 for the parts outside the CDR3, the full variable domain is EPEVTQTPSHQVTQMGQEVILRCVPISNHLYFYWYRQILGQKVEFLVSFYNNEISEKSEIFDDQFSVERPDGSNFTLKIRSTKLEDSAMYFCASRRTATNYGYTFGSGTRLTVV.

The CDR3 DNA is TGTGCCAGCAGCACCCGACAGGGGGCGGGTGGCTACACCTTC. This sequence encodes CASSTRQGAGGYTF. This chain links TRBV9 with TRBJ1-2, with TRBD1 identical over 10 bases. The CDR3 covers 14 residues. CDR1 and CDR2 from the germline V gene are SGDLS and YYNGEE. The V gene end was trimmed by 4 bases and the J gene end by 7 bases; junction bases not matched to a gene: 7.

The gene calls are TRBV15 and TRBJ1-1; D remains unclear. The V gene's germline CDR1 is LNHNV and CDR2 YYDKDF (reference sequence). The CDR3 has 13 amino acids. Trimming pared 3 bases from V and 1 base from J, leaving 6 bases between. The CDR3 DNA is TGTGCCACCAGCAGCAGGCGGAACACTGAAGCTTTCTTT. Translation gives CATSSRRNTEAFF.

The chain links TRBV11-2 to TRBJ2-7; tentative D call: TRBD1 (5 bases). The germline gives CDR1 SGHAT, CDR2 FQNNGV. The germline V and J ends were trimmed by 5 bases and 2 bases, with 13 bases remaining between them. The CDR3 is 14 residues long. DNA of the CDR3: TGTGCCAGCAGCCCGCGACAGAGAGCCTACGAGCAGTACTTC. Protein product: CASSPRQRAYEQYF.

CDR3 in amino acids: CASSLAWTAYEQYF. The CDR3 coding sequence is TGTGCCAGCAGCTTGGCTTGGACAGCCTACGAGCAGTACTTC. The J gene is TRBJ2-7, the V gene TRBV5-6; tentatively, D is TRBD1 (6 bases). The germline V gene encodes CDR1 SGHDT and CDR2 YYEEEE. The germline V and J ends were trimmed by 0 bases and 2 bases, with 9 bases remaining between them. The CDR3 contains 14 residues.

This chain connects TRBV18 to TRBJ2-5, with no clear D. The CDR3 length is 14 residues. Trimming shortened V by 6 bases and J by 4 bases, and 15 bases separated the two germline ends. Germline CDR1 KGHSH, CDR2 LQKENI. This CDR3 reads CASSYGNQRETQYF. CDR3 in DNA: TGTGCCAGCTCTTACGGCAATCAGCGAGAGACCCAGTACTTC.

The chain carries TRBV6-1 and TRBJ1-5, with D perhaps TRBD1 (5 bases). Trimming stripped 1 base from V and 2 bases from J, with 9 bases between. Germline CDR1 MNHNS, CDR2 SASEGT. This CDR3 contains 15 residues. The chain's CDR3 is CASSEGTTRNQPQHF. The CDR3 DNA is TGTGCCAGCAGTGAAGGGACAACACGCAATCAGCCCCAGCATTTT.

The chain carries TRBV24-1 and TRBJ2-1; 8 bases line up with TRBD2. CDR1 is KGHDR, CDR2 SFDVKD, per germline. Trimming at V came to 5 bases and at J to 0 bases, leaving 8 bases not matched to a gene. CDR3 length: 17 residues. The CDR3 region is CATSAASGSSSYNEQFF. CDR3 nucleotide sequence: TGTGCCACCAGTGCGGCTAGCGGGTCGAGCTCCTACAATGAGCAGTTCTTC.

The CDR3 here is CASSLDSGRTDTQYF. The CDR3 DNA reads TGTGCCAGCAGCTTAGATAGCGGACGCACAGATACGCAGTATTTT. This chain joins TRBV11-3 and TRBJ2-3, with D perhaps TRBD2 (6 bases). Germline values: CDR1 SGHNT, CDR2 YENEEA. The CDR3 has 15 amino acids. The V and J ends lost 0 bases and 1 base respectively, with 8 bases between them.

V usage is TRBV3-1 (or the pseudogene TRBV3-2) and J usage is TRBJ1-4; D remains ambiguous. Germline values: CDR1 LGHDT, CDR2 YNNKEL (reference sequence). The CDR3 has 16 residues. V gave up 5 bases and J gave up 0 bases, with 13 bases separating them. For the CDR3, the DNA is TGTGCCAGCAGCACCCCATACAGTGCAACTAATGAAAAACTGTTTTTT. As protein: CASSTPYSATNEKLFF.

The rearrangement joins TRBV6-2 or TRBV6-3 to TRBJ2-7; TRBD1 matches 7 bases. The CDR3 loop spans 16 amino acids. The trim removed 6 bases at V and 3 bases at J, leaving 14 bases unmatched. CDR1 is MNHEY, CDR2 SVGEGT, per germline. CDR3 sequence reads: CASSPGTTGRRYEQYF. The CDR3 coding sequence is TGTGCCAGCAGCCCAGGGACGACAGGGCGCCGCTACGAGCAGTACTTC.

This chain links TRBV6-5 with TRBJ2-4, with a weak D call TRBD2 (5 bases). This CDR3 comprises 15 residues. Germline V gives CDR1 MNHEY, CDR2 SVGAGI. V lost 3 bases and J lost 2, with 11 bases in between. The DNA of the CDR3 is TGTGCCAGCAGTTATTATCCGGGGTCCAAAAACATTCAGTACTTC. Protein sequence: CASSYYPGSKNIQYF.

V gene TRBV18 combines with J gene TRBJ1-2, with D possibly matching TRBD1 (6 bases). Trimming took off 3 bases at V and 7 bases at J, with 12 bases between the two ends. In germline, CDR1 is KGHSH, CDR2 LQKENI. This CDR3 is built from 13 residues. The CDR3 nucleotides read TGTGCCAGCTCACCGACCGGGACAAGTGGCTACACCTTC. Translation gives CASSPTGTSGYTF.

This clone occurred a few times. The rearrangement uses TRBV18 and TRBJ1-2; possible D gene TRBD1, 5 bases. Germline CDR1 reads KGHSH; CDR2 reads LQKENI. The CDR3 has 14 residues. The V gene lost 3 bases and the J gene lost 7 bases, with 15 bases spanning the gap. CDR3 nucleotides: TGTGCCAGCTCACCGGTCGGGGGAAGTGGTGGCTACACCTTC. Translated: CASSPVGGSGGYTF.